A selection of T cell receptor beta chains follows, all from one sample in a study of TIL therapy for anti-PD-1-resistant metastatic lung cancer. Sequenced by immunoSEQ multiplex PCR; TCRdb stores in-frame clones only, minus some. This repertoire shows approximately 60,000 clones, less than 85% found once; its top ten account for about 2%. The sequencing here drew on blood, taken at baseline. These receptors were obtained from a person aged 25 to 79 with non-small cell lung cancer. CDR3s include the opening cysteine and the closing phenylalanine or tryptophan. The order of the fields is J gene, D gene, CDR3 length, clone size, V gene, CDR3 protein, CDR3 DNA. D genes are given only for firm matches. A row's size may be missing; if present it is once, few, many or a size class.

J: TRBJ1-2; D: .; length: 13; size: .; V: TRBV6-6; CDR3: CASSGPSRYGYTF; DNA: TGTGCCAGCTCCGGACCATCTAGGTATGGCTACACCTTC
J: TRBJ1-2; D: .; length: 15; size: .; V: TRBV28; CDR3: CASSPPGGASYGYTF; DNA: TGTGCCAGCAGTCCCCCGGGAGGAGCATCCTATGGCTACACCTTC
J: TRBJ1-1; D: TRBD1; length: 14; size: .; V: TRBV13; CDR3: CASSLTGVNTEAFF; DNA: TGTGCCAGCAGCTTGACAGGGGTGAACACTGAAGCTTTCTTT
J: TRBJ2-7; D: .; length: 12; size: .; V: TRBV29-1; CDR3: CSVGLSSYEQYF; DNA: TGCAGCGTTGGACTGAGCTCCTACGAGCAGTACTTC
J: TRBJ2-7; D: TRBD1; length: 14; size: .; V: TRBV5-8; CDR3: CASSFRDRDYEQYF; DNA: TGTGCCAGCAGCTTCCGGGACAGAGACTACGAGCAGTACTTC
J: TRBJ1-1; D: .; length: 14; size: .; V: TRBV7-2; CDR3: CASSSLNKNTEAFF; DNA: TGTGCCAGCAGCTCCCTTAACAAGAACACTGAAGCTTTCTTT
J: TRBJ2-2; D: .; length: 16; size: .; V: TRBV11-3; CDR3: CASSLASRRHTGELFF; DNA: TGTGCCAGCAGCTTAGCCTCCCGCAGGCACACCGGGGAGCTGTTTTTT
J: TRBJ2-7; D: .; length: 15; size: .; V: TRBV12-5; CDR3: CASGLGQFGLYEQYF; DNA: TGTGCTAGTGGCCTCGGACAGTTCGGCCTCTACGAGCAGTACTTC
J: TRBJ1-1; D: .; length: 13; size: .; V: TRBV5-6; CDR3: CASSFQGNTEAFF; DNA: TGTGCCAGCAGCTTCCAAGGGAACACTGAAGCTTTCTTT
J: TRBJ1-2; D: TRBD1; length: 16; size: .; V: TRBV7-8; CDR3: CASSLIPGTGVNGYTF; DNA: TGTGCCAGCAGCCTCATTCCCGGGACAGGGGTAAATGGCTACACCTTC
J: TRBJ2-7; D: TRBD1; length: 13; size: .; V: TRBV5-5; CDR3: CASSSPDRREQYF; DNA: TGTGCCAGCAGCTCGCCGGACAGGCGCGAGCAGTACTTC
J: TRBJ2-7; D: .; length: 13; size: .; V: TRBV6-5; CDR3: CASSYSEGYEQYF; DNA: TGTGCCAGCAGTTACTCGGAAGGCTACGAGCAGTACTTC
J: TRBJ2-3; D: .; length: 16; size: once; V: TRBV5-1; CDR3: CASSDLDREGTDTQYF; DNA: TGCGCCAGCAGCGATTTGGACAGGGAGGGGACAGATACGCAGTATTTT
J: TRBJ2-7; D: .; length: 13; size: .; V: TRBV14; CDR3: CASSYATGLSLIF; DNA: TGTGCCAGCAGTTACGCGACAGGACTGTCTCTAATCTTC
J: TRBJ2-7; D: .; length: 13; size: .; V: TRBV4-2; CDR3: CASSQPLAPEQYF; DNA: TGTGCCAGCAGCCAACCTCTAGCTCCCGAGCAGTACTTC
J: TRBJ2-3; D: TRBD1; length: 16; size: .; V: TRBV7-8; CDR3: CASSQYDREMADTQYF; DNA: TGTGCCAGCAGCCAATATGACAGGGAGATGGCAGATACGCAGTATTTT
J: TRBJ1-3; D: .; length: 15; size: .; V: TRBV6-6; CDR3: CASSPGGLGGNTIYF; DNA: TGTGCCAGCAGTCCGGGGGGCCTGGGGGGAAACACCATATATTTT
J: TRBJ2-2; D: .; length: 12; size: .; V: TRBV7-2; CDR3: CASSLNTGELFF; DNA: TGTGCCAGCAGCTTGAACACCGGGGAGCTGTTTTTT
J: TRBJ2-1; D: .; length: 13; size: .; V: TRBV11-3; CDR3: CASSVIRGREQFF; DNA: TGTGCCAGCAGCGTAATACGGGGTAGGGAGCAGTTCTTC
J: TRBJ2-1; D: TRBD2; length: 15; size: .; V: TRBV7-3; CDR3: CASTSGSPSYNEQFF; DNA: TGTGCCAGTACTAGCGGGAGCCCATCCTACAATGAGCAGTTCTTC
J: TRBJ1-2; D: .; length: 13; size: .; V: TRBV28; CDR3: CASSITGLRGYTF; DNA: TGTGCCAGCAGCATAACAGGGTTACGTGGCTACACCTTC
J: TRBJ1-2; D: .; length: 13; size: .; V: TRBV9; CDR3: CASSVGQNYGYTF; DNA: TGTGCCAGCAGCGTAGGTCAGAACTATGGCTACACCTTC
J: TRBJ2-3; D: TRBD2; length: 16; size: .; V: TRBV7-9; CDR3: CASSLYSGGDSDTQYF; DNA: TGTGCCAGCAGCTTATATAGCGGGGGGGACTCAGATACGCAGTATTTT
J: TRBJ2-1; D: .; length: 17; size: once; V: TRBV15; CDR3: CATSRDRNSLLYNEQFF; DNA: TGTGCCACCAGCAGAGATCGGAACAGTCTACTCTACAATGAGCAGTTCTTC
J: TRBJ1-5; D: .; length: 15; size: few; V: TRBV19; CDR3: CASSVNGQFNQPQHF; DNA: TGTGCCAGTAGTGTAAACGGACAGTTCAATCAGCCCCAGCATTTT
J: TRBJ1-5; D: TRBD1; length: 15; size: few; V: TRBV7-9; CDR3: CASSLGGQGKQPQHF; DNA: TGTGCCAGCAGCTTAGGAGGACAGGGCAAACAGCCCCAGCATTTT